This TCR beta chain was retrieved from a study of T cell changes during pregnancy in multiple sclerosis. Generated by immunoSEQ multiplex PCR, the TCRdb table keeps only in-frame clones and is missing some. The table lists 35,000 to 55,000 clones, around 93% of them singletons. V trimming: 5 bases; J trimming: 1 base; junction bases outside the gene matches: 10. Per germline, CDR1 MGHDK and CDR2 SYGVNS. The CDR3 is made up of 17 amino acids. The specimen was peripheral blood, collected in the third trimester of pregnancy. The sequence derives from a female donor with multiple sclerosis, enrolled in a pregnancy study. The rearrangement joins TRBV25-1 to TRBJ2-3; 9 bases are shared with TRBD2. CDR3: CASSRAGGILRTDTQYF. The DNA for the CDR3 is TGTGCCAGCAGTCGGGCGGGAGGGATACTTCGCACAGATACGCAGTATTTT.